This TCR beta chain derives from a study of blood T cell repertoires in COVID-19. This CDR3 is 13 amino acids long. Germline CDR1 and CDR2: MNHEY and SVGAGI. Trimming took 8 bases from V and 3 from J, leaving 12 bases between them. As handled by the study authors: Counts of nucleated cells, estimated from reference gene primer amplification, were obtained. Profiling relied on immunoSEQ multiplex PCR, and the TCRdb table lists in-frame clones only, not all of them. The DNA gave D and trimming, while V, J and clone size come from that table. The sample has some 56,000 clones, 80% seen once. This clone was seen only once.

Sequencing input: peripheral blood. The genes are TRBV6-5 and TRBJ2-3; tentative D call: TRBD1 (5 bases). The receptor was isolated from a man between 60 and 70 years old with acute or convalescent COVID-19. CDR3: CASGRVRTDTQYF. The CDR3, as DNA: TGTGCCAGCGGCAGGGTGAGAACAGATACGCAGTATTTT.